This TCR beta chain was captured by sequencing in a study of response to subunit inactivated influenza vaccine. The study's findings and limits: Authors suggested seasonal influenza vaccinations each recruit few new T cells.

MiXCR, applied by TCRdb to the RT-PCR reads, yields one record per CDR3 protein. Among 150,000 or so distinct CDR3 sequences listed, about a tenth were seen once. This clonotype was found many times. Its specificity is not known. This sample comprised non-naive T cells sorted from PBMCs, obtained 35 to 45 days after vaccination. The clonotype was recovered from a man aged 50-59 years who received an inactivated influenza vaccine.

CDR3 nucleotide sequence: TGTGCCAGCAGCTTGTGGCGGGGAGACACTTACAATGAGCAGTTCTTC. It is translated as CASSLWRGDTYNEQFF. The chain is built from TRBV5-6 and TRBJ2-1; weak D call: TRBD2 (6 bases). V was cut by 1 base and J by 4 bases, with 15 bases left in between. The CDR3 consists of 16 residues. Germline-derived CDR1 and CDR2 are SGHDT and YYEEEE.